The sequence of this T cell receptor beta chain was determined in a study of blood T cell repertoires in COVID-19. Study details: Nucleic acid was either cDNA or gDNA, and it came from T cells, B-cell-depleted T cells, or PBMCs.

The study drew participants aged about 18 to 95 years from some 25 US areas. Clinical history reported by participants formed the basis on which cohorts were assigned. Cohort 3 recovered donors had two negative PCRs, clearance, or symptom resolution. This CDR3 is 16 amino acids long. Germline CDR1 and CDR2: DFQATT and SNEGSKA (reference sequence). J lost 1 base, V lost 3 bases, and 9 bases had no gene match. Sequenced by immunoSEQ multiplex PCR; TCRdb stores in-frame clones only, minus some. The sample has some 490,000 clones, roughly nine tenths seen once. The sequence derives from a woman aged 55-69 years who had recovered from COVID-19. The sequenced sample was PBMCs or T cells enriched from blood (not recorded which). The rearrangement joins TRBV20-1 to TRBJ2-3; 8 bases line up with TRBD2. The DNA for the CDR3 is TGCAGTGCTAGTCTGAGCGGGGGAACCCGCACAGATACGCAGTATTTT. Amino acid sequence: CSASLSGGTRTDTQYF.